This T cell receptor (beta chain) was obtained from a study of blood T cell repertoires in COVID-19. Assay: immunoSEQ multiplex PCR; the TCRdb copy retains only in-frame clones and omits some. The sample has roughly 150,000 clones; just over 85% are singletons. V lost 5 bases and J 2 bases, leaving 10 bases between the germline ends. CDR3 length equals 14 residues. From germline, CDR1 is SEHNR and CDR2 FQNEAQ (reference sequence). This clone was seen a single time. The V call is TRBV7-9, the J call TRBJ2-4, with D possibly TRBD1 on 6 matching bases. Source material: PBMCs or T cells enriched from blood (not recorded which). The TCR originated in a man in his fifties or sixties who had recovered from COVID-19. The CDR3, as DNA: TGTGCCAGCAGCGCCAGGGGATCCAAAAACATTCAGTACTTC. Protein sequence: CASSARGSKNIQYF.